One and the same sample provided the 30 T cell receptor beta chains below, sequenced in a study of blood T cells in healthy people across ages. Using a J-beta primer mix together with a sample-barcoded 5' primer, a second PCR was run for about 6 to 11 cycles. Each CDR3 protein is one row after TCRdb ran MiXCR on the 5' RACE reads. The sample shows 800,000 or so distinct CDR3 sequences, around a quarter of them seen only once. A further study also used this sample, focusing on T cells of mothers and their children.

Material: blood. The receptors were gathered from a boy younger than 18 in good health.

The rearrangement joins TRBV10-3 to TRBJ2-7; perhaps TRBD1 as D (5 bases). Germline CDR1 reads ENHRY; CDR2 reads SYGVKD. The CDR3 has 13 amino acids. The germline V and J ends were trimmed by 2 bases and 3 bases, with 8 bases remaining between them. The CDR3 bases are TGTGCCATCAGTGAGAGGGGTTACTACGAGCAGTACTTC. It yields the protein CAISERGYYEQYF.

The sample holds a few counts of this clonotype. The J gene is TRBJ2-5, the V gene TRBV28; D not resolved. CDR1 and CDR2 from the germline V gene are MDHEN and SYDVKM. The ends were cut back, 10 bases at V and 4 bases at J, with 13 bases in the middle. This CDR3 is 12 amino acids long. The CDR3 here is CATNRPGETQYF. CDR3 nucleotides: TGTGCCACCAATCGCCCGGGAGAGACCCAGTACTTC.

This clonotype was seen more than once but under ten times. This chain links TRBV30 with TRBJ2-5; 9 bases match TRBD1. There are 15 residues in the CDR3. V trimming: 3 bases; J trimming: 1 base; junction bases outside the gene matches: 6. Germline V gene data show CDR1 as GTSNPN and CDR2 as SVGIG (reference sequence). Here the CDR3 reads CAWRVGTGRQETQYF. In DNA form, the CDR3 reads TGTGCCTGGAGGGTTGGGACAGGGCGCCAAGAGACCCAGTACTTC.

This clonotype was found a few times. This chain joins TRBV28 and TRBJ1-2; D unclear. Trimming left V 3 bases short and J 7 bases short, with 15 bases between. The germline gives CDR1 MDHEN, CDR2 SYDVKM. The CDR3 length is 14 residues. Written as DNA, the CDR3 is TGTGCCAGCAGTTTGACGGGCAGTCGGGGTGGCTACACCTTC. Its translation: CASSLTGSRGGYTF.

This clonotype was counted a single time. The rearrangement uses TRBV6-5 and TRBJ1-1; 12 bases fit TRBD1. Losses at the gene ends were 4 bases for V and 6 bases for J; bases not matched to a gene: 12. The CDR3 is made up of 17 amino acids. Germline CDR1 MNHEY, CDR2 SVGAGI. The DNA of the CDR3 is TGTGCCAGCAGTTCCGGGACAGGGGGCAAGGGGTTCCCTGAAGCTTTCTTT. This codes for CASSSGTGGKGFPEAFF.

The sample holds a few counts of this clonotype. The chain carries TRBV20-1 and TRBJ1-2; no reliable D call. V shed 3 bases and J shed 13 bases, with 6 bases lying between them. Germline CDR1 DFQATT, CDR2 SNEGSKA (reference sequence). There are 8 residues in the CDR3. As DNA, the CDR3 is TGCAGTGCTAGGTTAGGCACCTTC. Protein sequence: CSARLGTF.

This sequence joins TRBV29-1 and TRBJ1-2; no reliable D call. With 5 bases removed from V and 2 bases from J, the gap between germline ends came to 12 bases. Germline CDR1 is SQVTM and CDR2 is ANQGSEA. This CDR3 comprises 13 residues. CDR3 amino acids: CSVPKGTNYGYTF. The CDR3 region has the DNA TGCAGCGTTCCAAAGGGAACCAACTATGGCTACACCTTC.

The chain combines TRBV7-2 with TRBJ2-5; TRBD2 might be the D (5 bases). With 2 bases removed from V and 5 bases from J, the gap between germline ends came to 21 bases. The CDR3 sequence is 17 residues long. CDR1 is SGHTA, CDR2 FQGNSA, per germline. In DNA form, the CDR3 reads TGTGCCAGCAGCTTATTGAGACGGGGTTTTGGAACGGAGACCCAGTACTTC. This encodes CASSLLRRGFGTETQYF. The full variable domain, with the rest looked up from reference TRBV7-2 and TRBJ2-5, is GAGVSQSPSNKVTEKGKDVELRCDPISGHTALYWYRQSLGQGLEFLIYFQGNSAPDKSGLPSDRFSAERTGGSVSTLTIQRTQQEDSAVYLCASSLLRRGFGTETQYFGPGTRLLVL.

A few counts support this clonotype. The CDR3 is CASSTGGRKTQYF. The CDR3, as DNA: TGTGCCAGCAGTACGGGAGGGCGGAAGACCCAGTACTTC. The chain combines TRBV28 with TRBJ2-1; 8 bases agree with TRBD2. The end of the DNA aligns better with TRBJ2-5, so the J call may be wrong. The germline V gene encodes CDR1 MDHEN and CDR2 SYDVKM. This CDR3 has 13 amino acids.

The sample holds a few counts of this clonotype. The junction differs from germline at one of its ends, possibly a read error. This rearrangement joins TRBV6-1 to TRBJ2-2, with no clear D. CDR1 and CDR2 (germline): MNHNS, SASEGT. The CDR3 extends over 13 amino acids. In nucleotides, the CDR3 is TGTGCCAGTAGTGAAGTCTACACCGGGGAGCTGTTTTTT. Translating gives CASSEVYTGELFF.

This rearrangement joins TRBV6-5 to TRBJ1-1, with 10 positions matching TRBD1. This CDR3 contains 15 residues. With 2 bases clipped from V and 2 bases from J, the junction kept 2 bases outside the gene matches. CDR1 is MNHEY and CDR2 is SVGAGI in the germline V gene. CDR3 sequence: CASSYDRGPNTEAFF. CDR3 nucleotides: TGTGCCAGCAGTTACGACAGGGGGCCTAACACTGAAGCTTTCTTT.

This clonotype has just a few counts. This chain links TRBV4-1 with TRBJ1-2; possibly TRBD1 for D (5 bases). With 0 bases removed from V and 2 bases from J, the gap between germline ends came to 13 bases. Germline assignment: CDR1 MGHRA and CDR2 YSYEKL. There are 16 residues in the CDR3. The CDR3 nucleotides are TGCGCCAGCAGCCAAGATTTTGGGACTTCCAACTATGGCTACACCTTC. Its translation is CASSQDFGTSNYGYTF.

The chain has TRBV15 and TRBJ2-7; D unresolved. CDR3 size: 11 residues. Trimming pared 8 bases from V and 6 bases from J, leaving 11 bases between. The V gene's germline CDR1 is LNHNV and CDR2 YYDKDF (reference sequence). The CDR3 nucleotides are TGTGCCACCTCTGGCGTTCTCGAGCAGTACTTC. Amino acid sequence: CATSGVLEQYF.

This chain connects TRBV12-5 to TRBJ2-3, with D maybe TRBD1 (5 bases). Germline lookup yields CDR1 LGHNT and CDR2 FRNRAP. V was trimmed by 3 bases and J by 5 bases, leaving 9 bases between them. The CDR3 totals 13 residues. The CDR3 sequence is CASGFSQGDTQYF. The DNA for the CDR3 is TGTGCTAGTGGTTTCTCCCAGGGAGATACGCAGTATTTT. The complete variable domain, with remaining parts taken from reference TRBV12-5 and TRBJ2-3, reads DARVTQTPRHKVTEMGQEVTMRCQPILGHNTVFWYRQTMMQGLELLAYFRNRAPLDDSGMPKDRFSAEMPDATLATLKIQPSEPRDSAVYFCASGFSQGDTQYFGPGTRLTVL.

V is TRBV28 and J is TRBJ1-6, with D maybe TRBD1 (5 bases). The germline gives CDR1 MDHEN, CDR2 SYDVKM. The CDR3 sequence is 15 residues long. Trimming cost V 5 bases and J 7 bases, with 15 bases left between them. The CDR3 DNA sequence: TGTGCCAGCAGTGACCCGGGACCGCTAAATTCACCCCTCCACTTT. Amino acid sequence: CASSDPGPLNSPLHF.

This clonotype has only a few counts. The V and J genes are TRBV14 and TRBJ2-7; 7 bases line up with TRBD1. This CDR3 is 15 amino acids long. Looked up from germline, CDR1 is SGHDN and CDR2 is FVKESK. With V trimmed by 1 base and J by 3 bases, 6 bases remained unmatched. In DNA, the CDR3 is TGTGCCAGCAGCCAAGGACAGGGTGAGGGCTACGAGCAGTACTTC. This encodes CASSQGQGEGYEQYF.

The V call is TRBV27, the J call TRBJ2-7; D gene uncertain. The CDR3 has 13 amino acids. The V gene lost 5 bases and the J gene lost 2 bases, with 10 bases spanning the gap. CDR1 and CDR2 (germline): MNHEY, SMNVEV (reference sequence). The CDR3 spells CASSRAPTYEQYF. The CDR3 DNA follows: TGTGCCAGCAGTAGGGCACCAACCTACGAGCAGTACTTC.

The chain employs TRBV18 and TRBJ1-1; no definite D call. V lost 2 bases to trimming and J lost 0 bases, with 10 bases between them. There are 15 residues in the CDR3. Germline V gene data show CDR1 as KGHSH and CDR2 as LQKENI. In nucleotides, the CDR3 is TGTGCCAGCTCACCATATCGGGAGGTGAACACTGAAGCTTTCTTT. It encodes CASSPYREVNTEAFF.

The table lists this clonotype with a few counts. The DNA for the CDR3 is TGCAGCGCAGAGAACAATGAGCAGTTCTTC. Amino acids: CSAENNEQFF. The genes are TRBV20-1 and TRBJ2-1, with D uncertain. The CDR3 consists of 10 residues. Germline lookup yields CDR1 DFQATT and CDR2 SNEGSKA (reference sequence).

A few counts support this clonotype. This chain links TRBV3-1 with TRBJ2-3; no definite D call. Trimming removed 1 base at V and 3 bases at J, with 5 bases between. In germline, CDR1 is LGHDT, CDR2 YNNKEL (reference sequence). The CDR3 spans 13 residues. CDR3 DNA sequence: TGTGCCAGCAGCCAAGGGATGACAGATACGCAGTATTTT. It encodes CASSQGMTDTQYF.

V and J are TRBV18 and TRBJ2-2; TRBD2 aligns across 9 bases. Trimming took 2 bases from V and 0 from J; bases not matched to a gene: 7. The germline gives CDR1 KGHSH, CDR2 LQKENI. The CDR3 is 18 residues long. CDR3 residues: CASSPRPSGTSNTGELFF. DNA for the CDR3: TGTGCCAGCTCACCAAGGCCTAGCGGGACCTCGAACACCGGGGAGCTGTTTTTT.

This clonotype was seen a handful of times. The genes are TRBV7-3 and TRBJ2-3, with 8 bases aligning to TRBD2. CDR1 SGHTA and CDR2 FQGTGA come from the germline V gene. This CDR3 contains 13 residues. V was clipped by 3 bases and J by 9 bases; unmatched bases: 5. The CDR3 DNA reads TGTGCCAGCAGCTTCAGTCGGGAGGGGACGCAGTATTTT. Amino acid sequence: CASSFSREGTQYF.

This clonotype has only a few counts. J is TRBJ2-7 and V is TRBV6-1, with TRBD2 identical over 9 bases. V lost 5 bases, J lost 6 bases, and 17 bases stayed unmatched. CDR3 length: 17 amino acids. CDR1 is MNHNS, CDR2 SASEGT, per germline. CDR3 protein: CASSSNPQWTSDLEQYF. The CDR3 nucleotides read TGTGCCAGCAGTAGCAATCCTCAATGGACTAGCGACCTCGAGCAGTACTTC.

This clonotype was recorded once. The chain combines TRBV12-3 or TRBV12-4 with TRBJ2-1; D not resolved. V shed 5 bases and J shed 10 bases, with 12 bases lying between them. The CDR3 spans 12 residues. The chain's CDR3 is CASSARGVEQFF. Here the CDR3 DNA reads TGTGCCAGCAGTGCCCGAGGAGTAGAGCAGTTCTTC.

The rearrangement links TRBV29-1 to TRBJ2-5; tentatively, D is TRBD1 (7 bases). Trimming shortened V by 3 bases and J by 4 bases, and 15 bases separated the two germline ends. Germline CDR1 reads SQVTM; CDR2 reads ANQGSEA. CDR3 size: 14 residues. The CDR3 DNA sequence: TGCAGCGTTGATATGGCAGGGGGAGGAGAGACCCAGTACTTC. It translates to CSVDMAGGGETQYF.

In this sample, this clonotype turned up many times. V usage is TRBV18 and J usage is TRBJ2-7; a possible D gene is TRBD1 (6 bases). The germline V gene has CDR1 KGHSH and CDR2 LQKENI. This CDR3 spans 13 amino acids. V was pared by 8 bases and J by 1 base, with 12 bases between. In nucleotides, the CDR3 is TGTGCCAGCAGCCCGGACAGTTCCTACGAGCAGTACTTC. It specifies CASSPDSSYEQYF.

The table lists this clonotype with a few counts. The V call is TRBV20-1, the J call TRBJ2-1; D gene uncertain. The CDR3 runs to 14 residues. Deletions cut 6 bases from V and 0 bases from J, with 12 bases between. The V gene's germline CDR1 is DFQATT and CDR2 SNEGSKA (reference sequence). This chain's CDR3 is CSASLVFSYNEQFF. The DNA for the CDR3 is TGCAGTGCCTCTCTAGTGTTCTCCTACAATGAGCAGTTCTTC.

This clonotype was found many times. Relative to the germline gene, one junction end is altered; a read error may explain this. DNA for the CDR3: TGTGCCAGCAGCCAAGGACAGCAAGAGACCCAGTACTTC. Amino acids: CASSQGQQETQYF. The rearrangement uses TRBV4-3 and TRBJ2-5, with D maybe TRBD1 (6 bases). This CDR3 comprises 13 residues. Germline V gene data show CDR1 as LGHNA and CDR2 as YSLEER.

The chain joins TRBV4-1 to TRBJ2-5; tentative D call: TRBD2 (5 bases). V was pared by 0 bases and J by 5 bases, with 19 bases between. The CDR3 is made up of 17 amino acids. CDR1 is MGHRA, CDR2 YSYEKL, per germline. Here the CDR3 reads CASSQEGEGAPRETQYF. The CDR3 DNA reads as TGCGCCAGCAGCCAAGAAGGTGAGGGAGCTCCCAGGGAGACCCAGTACTTC.

J is TRBJ2-5 and V is TRBV12-3 or TRBV12-4, with no clear D. The germline V and J ends were trimmed by 7 bases and 3 bases, with 9 bases remaining between them. The CDR3 runs to 12 residues. In nucleotides, the CDR3 is TGTGCCAGCAAGATTCGTGAAGAGACCCAGTACTTC. Encoded protein: CASKIREETQYF.